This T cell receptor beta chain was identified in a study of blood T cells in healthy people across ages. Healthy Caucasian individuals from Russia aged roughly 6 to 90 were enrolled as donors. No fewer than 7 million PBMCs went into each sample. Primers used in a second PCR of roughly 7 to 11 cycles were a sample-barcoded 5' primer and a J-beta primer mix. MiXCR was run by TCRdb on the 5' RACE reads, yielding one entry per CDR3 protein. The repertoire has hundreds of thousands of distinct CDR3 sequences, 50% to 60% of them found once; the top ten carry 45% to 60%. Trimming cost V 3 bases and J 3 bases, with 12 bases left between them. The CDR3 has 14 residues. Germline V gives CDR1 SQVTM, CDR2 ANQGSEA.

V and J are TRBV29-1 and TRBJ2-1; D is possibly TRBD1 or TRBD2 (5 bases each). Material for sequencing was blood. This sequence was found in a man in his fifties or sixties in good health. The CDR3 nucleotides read TGCAGCGTTGAGGGTGGGGGTAACTACAATGAGCAGTTCTTC. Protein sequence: CSVEGGGNYNEQFF.